This TCR beta chain is from a study of blood T cell repertoires in COVID-19. Assay: immunoSEQ multiplex PCR; the TCRdb copy retains only in-frame clones and omits some. The repertoire consists of roughly 30,000 clones, with about 92% occurring once and the leading ten covering 0.83%. This clone appeared once. The junction had 9 bases not matched to a gene; V was cut back by 5 bases and J by 4 bases. From germline, CDR1 is PRHDT and CDR2 FYEKMQ (reference sequence). The CDR3 sequence is 15 residues long. This sequence was found in a woman between 70 and 85 years old with COVID-19, enrolled during active disease. Sequenced: peripheral blood. The chain is built from TRBV13 and TRBJ2-3; 7 nucleotides align to TRBD2. The CDR3 nucleotides are TGTGCCAGCAGCACCTGGCGGGAGCCTTCAGATACGCAGTATTTT. This encodes CASSTWREPSDTQYF.